This entry lists 31 T cell receptor beta chains sequenced from one sample in a study of T cell responses to AZD1222 COVID-19 vaccine. Profiled with immunoSEQ multiplex PCR; TCRdb holds only in-frame clones, not every one. The sample holds 150,000 to 200,000 clones, about 92% seen once. The sequenced sample was peripheral blood, obtained on day 0 of AZD1222 vaccination. The receptor set was obtained from an adult in good health.

This chain joins TRBV3-1 (or the pseudogene TRBV3-2) and TRBJ1-2; the match to TRBD1 covers 9 bases. The V segment lost 1 base and the J segment 8 bases; nucleotides outside the gene matches: 2. The CDR3 sequence is 13 residues long. The germline V gene has CDR1 LGHDT and CDR2 YNNKEL (reference sequence). CDR3 residues: CASSQGQGGGYTF. DNA for the CDR3: TGTGCCAGCAGCCAAGGACAGGGGGGCGGCTACACCTTC.

The chain uses TRBV7-5 and TRBJ1-4. TRBV7-5 is recorded as a pseudogene. The CDR3 sequence is 21 residues long. CDR3 amino acids: CVRSSSSTAPSLHATNEKLFF. CDR3 nucleotide sequence: TGTGTCAGAAGCTCGAGTAGCACAGCTCCCTCCCTTCATGCAACTAATGAAAAACTGTTTTTT.

V usage is TRBV18 and J usage is TRBJ1-1; no clear D. The V end was cut by 3 bases, the J end by 3 bases, with 8 bases between. Germline V lookup: CDR1 KGHSH, CDR2 LQKENI. This CDR3 has 13 residues. The CDR3 DNA sequence: TGTGCCAGCTCACCGCTCGGGGACACTGAAGCTTTCTTT. Translating it yields CASSPLGDTEAFF.

The chain uses TRBV11-2 and TRBJ2-3; D could derive from TRBD1 or TRBD2 (5 bases each). V was clipped by 1 base and J by 5 bases, with 7 bases between them. Germline V gives CDR1 SGHAT, CDR2 FQNNGV. This CDR3 region has 13 residues. The CDR3 here is CASSLGGRDTQYF. DNA of the CDR3: TGTGCCAGCAGCTTAGGGGGGAGAGATACGCAGTATTTT.

This clone has just one count. J is TRBJ2-3 and V is TRBV7-9, with no clear D. V lost 5 bases to trimming and J lost 1 base, with 16 bases between them. The CDR3 is made up of 16 amino acids. The V gene's germline CDR1 is SEHNR and CDR2 FQNEAQ (reference sequence). The CDR3 DNA reads as TGTGCCAGCAGCACCTCCGCAGGAGCTGGCACAGATACGCAGTATTTT. Its translation: CASSTSAGAGTDTQYF.

This chain uses TRBV6-5 with TRBJ1-4; D is ambiguous. The CDR3 runs 16 residues. Trimming left V 0 bases short and J 8 bases short, with 16 bases between. Looked up from germline, CDR1 is MNHEY and CDR2 is SVGAGI. CDR3 sequence reads: CASSYSGPSIGEKLFF. The CDR3 nucleotides read TGTGCCAGCAGTTACTCCGGTCCCTCTATAGGAGAAAAACTGTTTTTT.

This clone occurred once. The rearrangement uses TRBV2 and TRBJ2-7, with 7 bases that match TRBD1. Germline V CDR1 and CDR2: SNHLY, FYNNEI. This CDR3 has 13 residues. With V trimmed by 10 bases and J by 2 bases, 8 bases remained unmatched. CDR3 in amino acids: CANSDREPYEQYF. The CDR3 bases are TGTGCCAACTCCGACAGGGAGCCCTACGAGCAGTACTTC. Supplemented by reference TRBV2 and TRBJ2-7, the full variable domain reads EPEVTQTPSHQVTQMGQEVILRCVPISNHLYFYWYRQILGQKVEFLVSFYNNEISEKSEIFDDQFSVERPDGSNFTLKIRSTKLEDSAMYFCANSDREPYEQYFGPGTRLTVT.

The CDR3 here is CASGLVYLARRSYNEQFF. The CDR3 DNA follows: TGTGCTAGTGGTTTGGTGTACCTAGCGAGACGCTCCTACAATGAGCAGTTCTTC. This chain joins TRBV12-5 and TRBJ2-1; D might be TRBD2 (6 bases). Trimming removed 0 bases at V and 0 bases at J, with 15 bases between. The CDR3 totals 18 residues. Germline CDR1 is LGHNT and CDR2 is FRNRAP.

This rearrangement joins TRBV9 to TRBJ1-2, with D possibly matching TRBD1 (6 bases). Germline V gives CDR1 SGDLS, CDR2 YYNGEE. Trimming shortened V by 3 bases and J by 4 bases, and 28 bases separated the two germline ends. The length of the CDR3 is 19 residues. The CDR3 bases are TGTGCCAGCAGCGGCCCCACTGATAACAGACCCAGGGGAGGCTATGGCTACACCTTC. Its translation is CASSGPTDNRPRGGYGYTF.

V is TRBV5-1 and J is TRBJ1-1; TRBD1 matches 9 bases. Trimming cost V 0 bases and J 2 bases; bases outside gene matches: 8. The V gene's germline CDR1 is SGHRS and CDR2 YFSETQ. This CDR3 contains 17 residues. The CDR3 protein is CASSLVTGGPRNTEAFF. DNA of the CDR3: TGCGCCAGCAGCTTGGTGACAGGGGGGCCCCGCAACACTGAAGCTTTCTTT.

The chain recombines TRBV15 with TRBJ2-1; D is ambiguous. The CDR3 has 15 amino acids. Deletions cut 1 base from V and 0 bases from J, with 7 bases between. Looked up from germline, CDR1 is LNHNV and CDR2 is YYDKDF (reference sequence). In DNA, the CDR3 is TGTGCCACCAGCAGAGGGGCAGGCTCCTACAATGAGCAGTTCTTC. Translated: CATSRGAGSYNEQFF.

The chain has TRBV6-1 and TRBJ2-4; TRBD2 matches at 10 bases. V was clipped by 2 bases and J by 2 bases; unmatched bases: 18. Germline CDR1 reads MNHNS; CDR2 reads SASEGT. The CDR3 is 21 amino acids. The CDR3: CASSEWVRAGGRGSTKNIQYF. CDR3 nucleotide sequence: TGTGCCAGCAGTGAATGGGTGCGAGCGGGGGGGCGAGGATCGACCAAAAACATTCAGTACTTC.

This rearrangement joins TRBV11-3 to TRBJ1-5, with no clear D. The V end lost 8 bases, the J end lost 6 bases, and 5 bases lay between the germline ends. This CDR3 is built from 10 residues. CDR1 and CDR2 (germline): SGHNT, YENEEA. The CDR3 coding sequence is TGTGCCAGCCGGGGTCAGCCCCAGCATTTT. Its translation is CASRGQPQHF.

This clone was picked up a small number of times. The chain joins TRBV12-3 or TRBV12-4 to TRBJ1-1; TRBD1 might be the D (5 bases). V was shortened by 4 bases and J by 5 bases, with 11 bases between the two germline ends. The CDR3 totals 13 residues. This CDR3 reads CASSWGVDTEAFF. The CDR3, as DNA: TGTGCCAGCAGTTGGGGGGTTGATACTGAAGCTTTCTTT.

J is TRBJ1-6 and V is TRBV4-1; D perhaps matches TRBD1 (5 bases). Germline V gene data show CDR1 as MGHRA and CDR2 as YSYEKL. Trimming shortened V by 1 base and J by 6 bases, and 7 bases separated the two germline ends. This CDR3 is 14 amino acids long. This CDR3 reads CASSQVGVNSPLHF. CDR3 nucleotide sequence: TGCGCCAGCAGCCAAGTAGGGGTTAATTCACCCCTCCACTTT.

This clone has only one observation. This chain uses TRBV19 with TRBJ2-1, with 12 bases identical to TRBD2. CDR1 is LNHDA, CDR2 SQIVND, per germline (reference sequence). V lost 2 bases to trimming and J lost 12 bases; unmatched junction nucleotides: 11. CDR3 length: 16 amino acids. CDR3 region: CASSILAGGPPKGQFF. The DNA for the CDR3 is TGTGCCAGTAGTATACTAGCGGGGGGGCCCCCCAAGGGGCAGTTCTTC.

CDR3 residues: CASSLGAGGPEAFF. In DNA form, the CDR3 reads TGTGCCAGCAGCTTAGGCGCGGGGGGACCTGAAGCTTTCTTT. The chain employs TRBV11-2 and TRBJ1-1; D may be TRBD1 (5 bases). CDR1 and CDR2 from the germline V gene are SGHAT and FQNNGV. Trimming took 1 base from V and 6 from J, leaving 12 bases between them. The CDR3 spans 14 residues. Combining the CDR3 with reference TRBV11-2 and TRBJ1-1 gives the whole variable domain EAGVAQSPRYKIIEKRQSVAFWCNPISGHATLYWYQQILGQGPKLLIQFQNNGVVDDSQLPKDRFSAERLKGVDSTLKIQPAKLEDSAVYLCASSLGAGGPEAFFGQGTRLTVV.

This clone showed up just once. This chain uses TRBV5-4 with TRBJ2-5, with unresolved D. The CDR3 sequence is 14 residues long. The germline V gene has CDR1 SGHNT and CDR2 YYREEE (reference sequence). Deletions cut 0 bases from V and 1 base from J, with 7 bases between. The DNA for the CDR3 is TGTGCCAGCAGCTTGGTCCCAGGCCAAGAGACCCAGTACTTC. This gives the protein CASSLVPGQETQYF.

The chain employs TRBV19 and TRBJ2-2; no definite D call. Trimming removed 7 bases at V and 1 base at J, with 10 bases between. CDR1 is LNHDA and CDR2 is SQIVND in the germline V gene (reference sequence). This CDR3 is 14 amino acids long. The CDR3: CASKGSWNTGELFF. The CDR3 DNA reads TGTGCCAGTAAGGGCTCGTGGAACACCGGGGAGCTGTTTTTT.

The rearrangement links TRBV11-3 to TRBJ1-2, with D uncertain. This CDR3 has 14 residues. Trimming pared 1 base from V and 4 bases from J, leaving 10 bases between. Germline CDR1 and CDR2: SGHNT and YENEEA. The DNA for the CDR3 is TGTGCCAGCAGCTTAGGTCCAGGAGGCTATGGCTACACCTTC. It encodes CASSLGPGGYGYTF. The full variable domain, in which reference TRBV11-3 and TRBJ1-2 provide the parts outside the CDR3, is EAGVVQSPRYKIIEKKQPVAFWCNPISGHNTLYWYLQNLGQGPELLIRYENEEAVDDSQLPKDRFSAERLKGVDSTLKIQPAELGDSAVYLCASSLGPGGYGYTFGSGTRLTVV.

In DNA form, the CDR3 reads TGTGCCAGCAGCCCCTCGGGACTAGCGACATACAATGAGCAGTTCTTC. It specifies CASSPSGLATYNEQFF. The rearrangement joins TRBV9 to TRBJ2-1, with 10 nucleotides matching TRBD2. The CDR3 has 16 residues. J lost 4 bases, V lost 4 bases, and 8 bases had no gene match. Germline CDR1 SGDLS, CDR2 YYNGEE. Supplemented by reference TRBV9 and TRBJ2-1, the full variable domain reads DSGVTQTPKHLITATGQRVTLRCSPRSGDLSVYWYQQSLDQGLQFLIQYYNGEERAKGNILERFSAQQFPDLHSELNLSSLELGDSALYFCASSPSGLATYNEQFFGPGTRLTVL.

V and J are TRBV11-2 and TRBJ2-2, with a possible D match to TRBD2 (5 bases). The CDR3 runs to 13 residues. Germline assignment: CDR1 SGHAT and CDR2 FQNNGV. V dropped 7 bases and J dropped 4 bases, with 10 bases sitting between them. The CDR3 is CASTQGSTGELFF. The CDR3 DNA reads as TGTGCCAGCACCCAAGGGAGCACCGGGGAGCTGTTTTTT.

This CDR3 is CASSHPDLAGELFF. The CDR3, as DNA: TGCGCCAGCAGCCACCCTGATTTAGCCGGGGAGCTGTTTTTT. V gene TRBV4-1 combines with J gene TRBJ2-2; D uncertain. In germline, CDR1 is MGHRA, CDR2 YSYEKL. V was shortened by 3 bases and J by 6 bases, with 11 bases between the two germline ends. The CDR3 extends over 14 amino acids.

V gene TRBV5-5 combines with J gene TRBJ2-7, with D perhaps matching TRBD1 (6 bases). Between the trimmed V and J ends, which lost 4 bases and 6 bases, there was a span of 11 bases. Germline CDR1 SGHKS, CDR2 YYEKEE (reference sequence). The CDR3 is 12 residues long. Here the CDR3 DNA reads TGTGCCAGCAGCATACGGACAGCCGAGCAGTACTTC. It yields the protein CASSIRTAEQYF.

The V gene is TRBV11-2, the J gene TRBJ1-1; weak D call: TRBD1 (6 bases). CDR1 and CDR2 from the germline V gene are SGHAT and FQNNGV. This CDR3 is 17 amino acids long. The ends were cut back, 0 bases at V and 0 bases at J, with 14 bases in the middle. The CDR3 reads CASSLDGQLRLNTEAFF. The CDR3 nucleotides are TGTGCCAGCAGCTTAGACGGACAGTTAAGATTGAACACTGAAGCTTTCTTT.

The gene calls are TRBV2 and TRBJ2-7; TRBD2 agrees at 11 bases. The CDR3 has 13 residues. The V gene end was trimmed by 6 bases and the J gene end by 6 bases; junction bases not matched to a gene: 4. CDR1 is SNHLY, CDR2 FYNNEI, per germline. The CDR3 loop is CASSGGTSGEQYF. The DNA for the CDR3 is TGTGCCAGCAGCGGAGGGACTAGCGGCGAGCAGTACTTC. Supplemented by reference TRBV2 and TRBJ2-7, the full variable domain reads EPEVTQTPSHQVTQMGQEVILRCVPISNHLYFYWYRQILGQKVEFLVSFYNNEISEKSEIFDDQFSVERPDGSNFTLKIRSTKLEDSAMYFCASSGGTSGEQYFGPGTRLTVT.

The chain recombines TRBV7-8 with TRBJ2-1, with D perhaps matching TRBD2 (6 bases). The CDR3 contains 15 residues. The V and J ends lost 1 base and 5 bases respectively, with 12 bases between them. Germline V lookup: CDR1 SGHVS, CDR2 FQNEAQ. The DNA of the CDR3 is TGTGCCAGCAGCTTAGAGGGACTGGGTAACAATGAGCAGTTCTTC. Amino acids: CASSLEGLGNNEQFF.

The V gene is TRBV19, the J gene TRBJ1-4; possibly TRBD1 for D (5 bases). Germline lookup yields CDR1 LNHDA and CDR2 SQIVND (reference sequence). The CDR3 loop spans 14 amino acids. V was trimmed by 6 bases and J by 0 bases, leaving 8 bases between them. CDR3 in DNA: TGTGCCAGTAGCTTCAGGGCAACTAATGAAAAACTGTTTTTT. Its protein product is CASSFRATNEKLFF.

The rearrangement links TRBV6-5 to TRBJ2-3, with 7 bases that match TRBD1. Germline V gene sequence: CDR1 MNHEY, CDR2 SVGAGI. The trim removed 8 bases at V and 6 bases at J, leaving 11 bases unmatched. The CDR3 sequence is 14 residues long. Here the CDR3 DNA reads TGTGCCAGCTCTGGGACAGTGCCGTTGGATACGCAGTATTTT. Translating gives CASSGTVPLDTQYF.

The chain is built from TRBV4-1 and TRBJ1-1; 8 bases match TRBD1. The trim removed 3 bases at V and 5 bases at J, leaving 17 bases unmatched. CDR3 length: 18 residues. The germline V gene encodes CDR1 MGHRA and CDR2 YSYEKL. The chain's CDR3 is CASSQDQQRTGRRTEAFF. The CDR3 coding sequence is TGCGCCAGCAGCCAGGACCAACAAAGGACAGGGCGGCGGACTGAAGCTTTCTTT.

The rearrangement joins TRBV12-3 or TRBV12-4 to TRBJ1-1; D remains ambiguous. Between the trimmed V and J ends, which lost 2 bases and 10 bases, there was a span of 14 bases. The CDR3 runs 13 residues. CDR3 protein: CASSLRRTNLAFF. The CDR3 DNA reads TGTGCCAGCAGTTTACGACGAACAAATCTAGCTTTCTTT.